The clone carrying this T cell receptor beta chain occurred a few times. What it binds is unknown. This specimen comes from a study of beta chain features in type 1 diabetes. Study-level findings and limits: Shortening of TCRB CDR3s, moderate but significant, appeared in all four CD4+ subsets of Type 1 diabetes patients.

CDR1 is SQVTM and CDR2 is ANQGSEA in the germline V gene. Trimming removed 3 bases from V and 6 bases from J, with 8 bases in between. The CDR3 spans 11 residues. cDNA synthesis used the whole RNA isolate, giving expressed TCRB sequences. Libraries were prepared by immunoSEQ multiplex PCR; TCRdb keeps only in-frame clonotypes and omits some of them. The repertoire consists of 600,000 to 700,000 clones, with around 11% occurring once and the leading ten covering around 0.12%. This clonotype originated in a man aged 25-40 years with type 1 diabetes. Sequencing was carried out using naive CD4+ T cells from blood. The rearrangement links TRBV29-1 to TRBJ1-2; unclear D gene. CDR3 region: CSVDGVNGYTF. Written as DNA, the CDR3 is TGCAGCGTTGATGGGGTGAATGGCTACACCTTC.